This T cell receptor (beta chain) was captured in a study of shared clonotypes between healthy human individuals. All of the donors resided in Nashville, Tennessee, and each was a Caucasian adult. Study-level findings and limits: Sorted-subset sequencing was shown by rarefaction to be incomplete despite large depth. Among donors, sharing of clonotypes was expected to be affected by sequencing depth.

For this clone: The antigen is not known.

Unmatched junction bases numbered 0, after V lost 5 bases and J lost 6 bases. CDR3 size: 11 residues. CDR1 SGHRS and CDR2 YFSETQ come from the germline V gene. Per the original data handling: ImmunoSEQ only sent back junction sequences with no quality scores, so filtering was done differently. The table came from immunoSEQ multiplex PCR; TCRdb's copy has only in-frame clones and leaves some out. V and J calls and clone size follow that table, whereas D and trimming were derived from the DNA. The sample shows a few hundred thousand clones, over 70% of them seen only once. Specimen: memory CD4+ T cells sorted from blood. This sample's subset: CD45RA-negative fraction. This receptor was obtained from a man in his thirties or forties in good health. This chain joins TRBV5-1 and TRBJ1-2; 8 bases align to TRBD1. The CDR3 DNA sequence: TGCGCCAGCAGGACAGGGGATGGCTACACCTTC. It codes for CASRTGDGYTF.